This TCR beta chain was recovered during a study of response to subunit inactivated influenza vaccine. CDR1 and CDR2 (germline): LGHDT, YNNKEL (reference sequence). V shed 6 bases, J shed 2 bases, and the junction held 8 bases outside the gene matches. The CDR3 totals 15 residues. TCRdb fed the RT-PCR reads into MiXCR, producing one record per CDR3 protein. The sample lists some 550,000 distinct CDR3 sequences, around a quarter occurring once. Separately, the same data were catalogued under a study of T cells expressing NK-cell markers. That source notes: The authors generated TCR beta cDNA through 5'RACE template switching with UMIs.

This TCR was recovered from a man aged 45-65 years who received an inactivated influenza vaccine. The chain combines TRBV3-1 with TRBJ2-3; 7 positions match TRBD2. The sample in question was CD4+ T cells sorted from PBMCs, obtained less than 13 days after vaccination. CDR3 sequence reads: CASRVKAGSTDTQYF. DNA for the CDR3: TGTGCCAGCAGGGTGAAAGCGGGGTCCACAGATACGCAGTATTTT.